The sequence of this T cell receptor (beta chain) was determined in a study of blood T cells in healthy people across ages. The use of a sample-barcoded 5' primer and a J-beta primer mix characterized a second PCR of about 6 to 11 cycles. TCRdb re-called the 5' RACE reads through MiXCR, storing one row per CDR3 protein. The repertoire includes about a million distinct CDR3 sequences, 48% of them detected once, and around an eighth sits in the top ten. This clonotype was found a few times. Donors ranged from 6 to 90 years old and were healthy Caucasians in Russia. At least 6 micrograms of total RNA were extracted per sample. J lost 1 base, V lost 5 bases, and 18 bases had no gene match. The germline gives CDR1 DFQATT, CDR2 SNEGSKA (reference sequence). The CDR3 runs to 19 residues.

The source of this sequence is a man between 25 and 39 years old in good health. Sequenced: blood. The chain employs TRBV20-1 and TRBJ2-3; TRBD2 matches 10 bases. CDR3 sequence (DNA): TGCAGTGCTTCCACGCCTAGCGGGAGTAGTAATTTTGGCACAGATACGCAGTATTTT. Translating it yields CSASTPSGSSNFGTDTQYF.